This passage covers 32 T cell receptor beta chains from one sample sequenced in a study of blood T cell repertoires in COVID-19. Method: immunoSEQ multiplex PCR; TCRdb's copy keeps in-frame clones and lacks some. The sample includes around 180,000 clones, about four fifths of them seen just once. The sample was PBMCs or T cells enriched from blood (not recorded which). The source of these receptors is a man aged 50 to 60 who had recovered from COVID-19.

The rearrangement links TRBV5-5 to TRBJ1-6, with TRBD1 matching over 9 bases. V lost 4 bases, J lost 8 bases, and 7 bases stayed unmatched. Germline loops: CDR1 SGHKS, CDR2 YYEKEE (reference sequence). CDR3 length equals 15 residues. The CDR3 spells CASSPTGGGDSPLHF. CDR3 DNA: TGTGCCAGCAGCCCCACAGGGGGCGGTGATTCACCCCTCCACTTT. Variable domain in full (rest from reference TRBV5-5 and TRBJ1-6): DAGVTQSPTHLIKTRGQQVTLRCSPISGHKSVSWYQQVLGQGPQFIFQYYEKEERGRGNFPDRFSARQFPNYSSELNVNALLLGDSALYLCASSPTGGGDSPLHFGNGTRLTVT.

The genes are TRBV15 and TRBJ2-7, with 9 bases fitting TRBD1. Trimming at V came to 5 bases and at J to 5 bases, leaving 7 bases not matched to a gene. This CDR3 spans 14 amino acids. The V gene's germline CDR1 is LNHNV and CDR2 YYDKDF (reference sequence). The CDR3 sequence is CATSGRDRDDEQYF. As DNA, the CDR3 is TGTGCCACCAGCGGGAGGGACAGGGATGACGAGCAGTACTTC.

The gene calls are TRBV5-1 and TRBJ2-3; TRBD2 aligns across 9 bases. Germline CDR1 and CDR2: SGHRS and YFSETQ. Losses at the gene ends were 1 base for V and 1 base for J; bases not matched to a gene: 4. The CDR3 spans 16 residues. The CDR3 reads CASSLIPSGGTDTQYF. The CDR3 coding sequence is TGCGCCAGCAGCTTGATACCTAGCGGGGGCACAGATACGCAGTATTTT.

J is TRBJ1-1 and V is TRBV19, with 12 bases aligning to TRBD1. The CDR3 sequence is 17 residues long. Per germline, CDR1 LNHDA and CDR2 SQIVND (reference sequence). With V trimmed by 4 bases and J by 4 bases, 10 bases remained unmatched. CDR3 loop: CASSSRDRGRSGTEAFF. CDR3 nucleotides: TGTGCCAGTAGTAGCCGGGACAGGGGGCGGTCCGGCACTGAAGCTTTCTTT.

The gene calls are TRBV11-3 and TRBJ2-1; perhaps TRBD2 as D (5 bases). The V end lost 2 bases, the J end lost 6 bases, and 8 bases lay between the germline ends. CDR3 length equals 13 residues. Germline V gene data show CDR1 as SGHNT and CDR2 as YENEEA. The CDR3 region is CASSLTAVNEQFF. DNA of the CDR3: TGTGCCAGCAGCTTAACAGCGGTCAATGAGCAGTTCTTC.

This chain uses TRBV5-1 with TRBJ1-2, with a weak D call TRBD1 (5 bases). Germline V gene data show CDR1 as SGHRS and CDR2 as YFSETQ. V was pared by 0 bases and J by 7 bases, with 13 bases between. The CDR3 contains 14 residues. CDR3: CASSLEWGSSGYTF. DNA for the CDR3: TGCGCCAGCAGCTTGGAGTGGGGCAGTAGTGGCTACACCTTC.

This chain joins TRBV3-1 (or the pseudogene TRBV3-2) and TRBJ1-5; 9 bases line up with TRBD1. The CDR3 spans 16 residues. CDR1 LGHDT and CDR2 YNNKEL come from the germline V gene (reference sequence). V lost 3 bases to trimming and J lost 1 base; unmatched junction nucleotides: 4. The DNA for the CDR3 is TGTGCCAGCAGCCAGGCCGGGACAGGGAGCAATCAGCCCCAGCATTTT. It is translated as CASSQAGTGSNQPQHF.

V gene TRBV19 combines with J gene TRBJ1-5; D might be TRBD1 (5 bases). V gave up 3 bases and J gave up 4 bases, with 10 bases separating them. CDR1 and CDR2 (germline): LNHDA, SQIVND (reference sequence). The CDR3 runs to 14 residues. In DNA, the CDR3 is TGTGCCAGTAGTATTGACGGGGGAAATCAGCCCCAGCATTTT. Its translation is CASSIDGGNQPQHF.

The rearrangement links TRBV6-5 to TRBJ2-3; maybe TRBD2 (7 bases). The V and J ends lost 8 bases and 0 bases respectively, with 15 bases between them. The germline gives CDR1 MNHEY, CDR2 SVGAGI. The CDR3 runs 15 residues. Written as DNA, the CDR3 is TGTGCCAGCTCCTACGGGGGGCTTAGCACAGATACGCAGTATTTT. As protein: CASSYGGLSTDTQYF.

The chain links TRBV18 to TRBJ1-1, with TRBD1 as a possible D gene (5 bases). Germline V gives CDR1 KGHSH, CDR2 LQKENI. The CDR3 has 15 amino acids. With 6 bases removed from V and 4 bases from J, the gap between germline ends came to 18 bases. CDR3 nucleotides: TGTGCCAGCTCCCGGGGGGGAGGCATGACCACTGAAGCTTTCTTT. Translation: CASSRGGGMTTEAFF. The variable domain in full, with the rest retrieved from reference TRBV18 and TRBJ1-1, is NAGVMQNPRHLVRRRGQEARLRCSPMKGHSHVYWYRQLPEEGLKFMVYLQKENIIDESGMPKERFSAEFPKEGPSILRIQQVVRGDSAAYFCASSRGGGMTTEAFFGQGTRLTVV.

The V gene is TRBV9, the J gene TRBJ2-5; D gene ambiguous. The CDR3 has 12 residues. V was trimmed by 6 bases and J by 5 bases, leaving 11 bases between them. Germline CDR1 reads SGDLS; CDR2 reads YYNGEE. This CDR3 reads CASTPSWETQYF. CDR3 nucleotide sequence: TGTGCCAGCACCCCCAGTTGGGAGACCCAGTACTTC.

This chain joins TRBV7-9 and TRBJ2-3; the match to TRBD2 covers 12 bases. Trimming at V came to 8 bases and at J to 3 bases, leaving 9 bases not matched to a gene. The CDR3 contains 16 residues. The V gene's germline CDR1 is SEHNR and CDR2 FQNEAQ (reference sequence). CDR3 region: CASDASGGGGTDTQYF. The CDR3 DNA reads TGTGCCAGCGACGCTAGCGGGGGGGGAGGGACAGATACGCAGTATTTT.

The chain uses TRBV7-9 and TRBJ2-7; a possible D gene is TRBD1 (6 bases). Germline V CDR1 and CDR2: SEHNR, FQNEAQ (reference sequence). The V end was cut by 5 bases, the J end by 1 base, with 12 bases between. This CDR3 spans 14 amino acids. The CDR3 loop reads CASSPQRGSYEQYF. In DNA, the CDR3 is TGTGCCAGCAGCCCCCAAAGGGGGTCCTACGAGCAGTACTTC.

The chain combines TRBV18 with TRBJ1-5; TRBD1 matches 7 bases. The CDR3 is made up of 15 amino acids. Trimming took 3 bases from V and 4 from J; bases not matched to a gene: 6. CDR1 and CDR2 (germline): KGHSH, LQKENI. For the CDR3, the DNA is TGTGCCAGCTCACCCCAGGGACAGTATAATCAGCCCCAGCATTTT. Residues: CASSPQGQYNQPQHF.

The rearrangement uses TRBV12-3 or TRBV12-4 and TRBJ1-2; tentative D call: TRBD1 (5 bases). There are 13 residues in the CDR3. V lost 3 bases, J lost 8 bases, and 13 bases lay in between. The CDR3 bases are TGTGCCAGCAGTTTTCGGGGGGTTAGCGGCTACACCTTC. Its translation: CASSFRGVSGYTF.

The chain carries TRBV27 and TRBJ2-1; D remains ambiguous. The CDR3 is made up of 17 amino acids. Germline V CDR1 and CDR2: MNHEY, SMNVEV (reference sequence). Trimming shortened V by 10 bases and J by 4 bases, and 26 bases separated the two germline ends. CDR3 nucleotides: TGTGCCACCATACCCCGTGCTAGGTCCCCCGCATACAATGAGCAGTTCTTC. Its protein is CATIPRARSPAYNEQFF.

The chain joins TRBV5-6 to TRBJ1-2; perhaps TRBD1 as D (6 bases). The CDR3 contains 13 residues. The germline gives CDR1 SGHDT, CDR2 YYEEEE. Trimming left V 4 bases short and J 4 bases short, with 11 bases between. This chain's CDR3 is CASSAQGPYGYTF. The CDR3 region has the DNA TGTGCCAGCAGCGCCCAGGGGCCCTATGGCTACACCTTC.

This sequence joins TRBV7-2 and TRBJ1-1; D is possibly TRBD1 (6 bases). The V and J ends lost 5 bases and 4 bases respectively, with 14 bases between them. This CDR3 contains 14 residues. Germline V gives CDR1 SGHTA, CDR2 FQGNSA. The DNA for the CDR3 is TGTGCCAGCAGCGAATACAGGGATGTCACTGAAGCTTTCTTT. This translates into CASSEYRDVTEAFF.

The chain carries TRBV7-9 and TRBJ1-1, with a tentative D call TRBD1 (5 bases). There are 13 residues in the CDR3. The V gene lost 6 bases and the J gene lost 4 bases, with 12 bases spanning the gap. Germline values: CDR1 SEHNR, CDR2 FQNEAQ (reference sequence). The DNA of the CDR3 is TGTGCCAGCAGGGGAGGGACGGGCACTGAAGCTTTCTTT. Residues: CASRGGTGTEAFF.

The rearrangement uses TRBV7-2 and TRBJ1-2, with no clear D. Deletions cut 7 bases from V and 0 bases from J, with 9 bases between. Germline CDR1 is SGHTA and CDR2 is FQGNSA. This CDR3 region has 13 residues. The CDR3 DNA reads as TGTGCCAGCACCATAACAGCTAACTATGGCTACACCTTC. This codes for CASTITANYGYTF. The complete variable domain, with remaining parts taken from reference TRBV7-2 and TRBJ1-2, reads GAGVSQSPSNKVTEKGKDVELRCDPISGHTALYWYRQSLGQGLEFLIYFQGNSAPDKSGLPSDRFSAERTGGSVSTLTIQRTQQEDSAVYLCASTITANYGYTFGSGTRLTVV.

In this sample, this clone turned up many times. This chain connects TRBV23-1 to TRBJ1-3; TRBD1 is a possible D gene (6 bases). TRBV23-1 is recorded as an ORF, its role being uncertain. The CDR3 is 15 amino acids. V lost 0 bases, J lost 5 bases, and 11 bases lay in between. DNA of the CDR3: TGCGCCAGCAGTCAATCGGTAGGACAGAGAAACACCATATATTTT. As protein: CASSQSVGQRNTIYF.

This chain uses TRBV7-2 with TRBJ2-7; 10 bases map to TRBD2. Germline V gene data show CDR1 as SGHTA and CDR2 as FQGNSA. This CDR3 is built from 12 residues. V dropped 1 base and J dropped 13; count of bases not matched to a gene: 4. Written as DNA, the CDR3 is TGTGCCAGCAGCTTAGAACTAGCGGGGCTATACTTC. Its protein product is CASSLELAGLYF.

The genes are TRBV3-1 (or the pseudogene TRBV3-2) and TRBJ2-1; possibly TRBD1 for D (6 bases). From germline, CDR1 is LGHDT and CDR2 YNNKEL (reference sequence). V lost 1 base to trimming and J lost 10 bases, with 17 bases between them. CDR3 length: 15 amino acids. This CDR3 reads CASSQVRSSRGEQFF. The CDR3 nucleotides read TGTGCCAGCAGCCAAGTCCGGTCGAGTAGGGGGGAGCAGTTCTTC.

This clone appeared a single time. This chain connects TRBV14 to TRBJ1-2, with a weak D call TRBD1 (6 bases). This CDR3 contains 14 residues. The V end was cut by 4 bases, the J end by 5 bases, with 14 bases between. Germline V CDR1 and CDR2: SGHDN, FVKESK. CDR3 bases: TGTGCCAGCAGCCCGGGGTCGGGACATTATGGCTACACCTTC. It yields the protein CASSPGSGHYGYTF.

V gene TRBV15 combines with J gene TRBJ1-1, with a tentative D call TRBD1 (5 bases). The V end lost 3 bases, the J end lost 6 bases, and 17 bases lay between the germline ends. This CDR3 contains 15 residues. The germline gives CDR1 LNHNV, CDR2 YYDKDF (reference sequence). The CDR3 DNA follows: TGTGCCACCAGCAGGGAACATACAGGATTTGCTGAAGCTTTCTTT. It is translated as CATSREHTGFAEAFF.

The chain's CDR3 is CASTQSSSSYNEQFF. The CDR3 nucleotides read TGTGCCAGCACCCAGTCTTCGAGCTCCTACAATGAGCAGTTCTTC. V and J are TRBV3-1 (or the pseudogene TRBV3-2) and TRBJ2-1; D remains ambiguous. The CDR3 runs 15 residues. Deletions cut 7 bases from V and 0 bases from J, with 13 bases between. Germline lookup yields CDR1 LGHDT and CDR2 YNNKEL (reference sequence).

J is TRBJ1-2 and V is TRBV27; possibly TRBD1 for D (5 bases). CDR1 is MNHEY and CDR2 is SMNVEV in the germline V gene (reference sequence). V was trimmed by 0 bases and J by 3 bases, leaving 14 bases between them. The CDR3 totals 16 residues. For the CDR3, the DNA is TGTGCCAGCAGTTTATCATCGGCAGGGATATACTATGGCTACACCTTC. It specifies CASSLSSAGIYYGYTF.

This clone showed up just once. The chain combines TRBV10-2 with TRBJ2-7; D might be TRBD2 (5 bases). V shed 7 bases and J shed 3 bases, with 16 bases lying between them. The CDR3 has 14 amino acids. Germline lookup yields CDR1 WSHSY and CDR2 SAAADI. The CDR3 spells CASKRSDGNYEQYF. As DNA, the CDR3 is TGCGCCAGCAAAAGGTCGGACGGGAACTACGAGCAGTACTTC.

The gene calls are TRBV7-2 and TRBJ2-7; 11 bases are a match to TRBD1. The CDR3 loop spans 14 amino acids. The germline gives CDR1 SGHTA, CDR2 FQGNSA. Trimming took 3 bases from V and 3 from J; bases not matched to a gene: 1. The CDR3: CASSLDRGHYEQYF. The CDR3 nucleotides are TGTGCCAGCAGCTTGGACAGGGGGCACTACGAGCAGTACTTC.

The chain combines TRBV7-6 with TRBJ2-5; a weak D match, TRBD1 (6 bases). The V and J ends lost 3 bases and 0 bases respectively, with 8 bases between them. This CDR3 spans 14 amino acids. Germline V gives CDR1 SGHVS, CDR2 FNYEAQ. The CDR3 sequence: CASSLDRHQETQYF. CDR3 sequence (DNA): TGTGCCAGCAGCTTGGACAGACACCAAGAGACCCAGTACTTC. The variable domain in full, with the rest retrieved from reference TRBV7-6 and TRBJ2-5, is GAGVSQSPRYKVTKRGQDVALRCDPISGHVSLYWYRQALGQGPEFLTYFNYEAQQDKSGLPNDRFSAERPEGSISTLTIQRTEQRDSAMYRCASSLDRHQETQYFGPGTRLLVL.

The chain couples TRBV5-1 to TRBJ1-6; TRBD1 matches at 10 bases. This CDR3 is 17 amino acids long. Germline lookup yields CDR1 SGHRS and CDR2 YFSETQ. V was clipped by 0 bases and J by 9 bases; unmatched bases: 9. The chain's CDR3 is CASSLASPWDRGSPLHF. DNA of the CDR3: TGCGCCAGCAGCTTGGCATCTCCGTGGGACAGGGGTTCACCCCTCCACTTT.

This clone appeared once. V is TRBV7-9 and J is TRBJ1-2; a weak D match, TRBD1 (6 bases). This CDR3 is 16 amino acids long. Germline V gene sequence: CDR1 SEHNR, CDR2 FQNEAQ (reference sequence). Trimming took 5 bases from V and 0 from J, leaving 16 bases between them. CDR3 sequence reads: CASSNHLDSPNYGYTF. The DNA of the CDR3 is TGTGCCAGCAGCAATCATTTGGACAGTCCTAACTATGGCTACACCTTC.